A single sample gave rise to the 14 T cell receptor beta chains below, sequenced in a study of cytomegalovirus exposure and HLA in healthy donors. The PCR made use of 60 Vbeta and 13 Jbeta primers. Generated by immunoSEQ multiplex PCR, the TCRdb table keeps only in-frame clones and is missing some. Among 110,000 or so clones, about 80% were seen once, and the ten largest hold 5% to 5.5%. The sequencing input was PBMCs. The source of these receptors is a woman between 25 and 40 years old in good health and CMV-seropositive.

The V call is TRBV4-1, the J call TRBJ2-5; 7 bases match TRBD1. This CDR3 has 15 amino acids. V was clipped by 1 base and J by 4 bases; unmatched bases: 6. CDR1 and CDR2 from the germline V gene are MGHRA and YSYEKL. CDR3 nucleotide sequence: TGCGCCAGCAGCCAAGGCGACAGGGTCCCAGAGACCCAGTACTTC. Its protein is CASSQGDRVPETQYF.

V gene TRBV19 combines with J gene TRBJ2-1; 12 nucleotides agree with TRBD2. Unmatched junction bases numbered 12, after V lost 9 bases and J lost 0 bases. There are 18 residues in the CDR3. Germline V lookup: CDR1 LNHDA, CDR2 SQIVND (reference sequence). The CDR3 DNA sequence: TGTGCCAGCGAAAAGGGACTAGCGGGTCCAAGCTCCTACAATGAGCAGTTCTTC. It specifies CASEKGLAGPSSYNEQFF. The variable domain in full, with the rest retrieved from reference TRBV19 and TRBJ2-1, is DGGITQSPKYLFRKEGQNVTLSCEQNLNHDAMYWYRQDPGQGLRLIYYSQIVNDFQKGDIAEGYSVSREKKESFPLTVTSAQKNPTAFYLCASEKGLAGPSSYNEQFFGPGTRLTVL.

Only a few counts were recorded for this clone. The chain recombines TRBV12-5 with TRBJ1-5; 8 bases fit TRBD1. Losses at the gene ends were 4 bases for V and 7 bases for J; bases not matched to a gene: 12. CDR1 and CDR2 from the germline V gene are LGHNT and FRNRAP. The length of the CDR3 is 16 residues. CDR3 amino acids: CASGYERTGPPQPQHF. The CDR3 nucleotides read TGTGCTAGTGGTTACGAAAGGACAGGGCCTCCCCAGCCCCAGCATTTT.

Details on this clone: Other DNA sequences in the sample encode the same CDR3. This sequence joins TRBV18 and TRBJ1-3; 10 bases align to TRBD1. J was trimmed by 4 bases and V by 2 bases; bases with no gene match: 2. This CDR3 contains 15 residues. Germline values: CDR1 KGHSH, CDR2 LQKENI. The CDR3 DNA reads TGTGCCAGCTCACCAGGACAGGGGGGAGGAAACACCATATATTTT. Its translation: CASSPGQGGGNTIYF.

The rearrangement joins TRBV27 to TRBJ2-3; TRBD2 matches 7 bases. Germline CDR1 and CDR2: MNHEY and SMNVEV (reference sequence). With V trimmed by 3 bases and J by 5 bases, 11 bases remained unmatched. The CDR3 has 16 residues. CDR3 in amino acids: CASSFGLAEVGDTQYF. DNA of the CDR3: TGTGCCAGCAGTTTCGGTCTAGCGGAAGTGGGAGATACGCAGTATTTT.

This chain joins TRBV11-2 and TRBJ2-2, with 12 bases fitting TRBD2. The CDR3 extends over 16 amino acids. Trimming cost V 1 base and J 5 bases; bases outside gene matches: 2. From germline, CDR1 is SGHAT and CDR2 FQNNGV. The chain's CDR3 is CASSLVGTSGTGELFF. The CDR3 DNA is TGTGCCAGCAGCTTAGTCGGGACTAGCGGGACCGGGGAGCTGTTTTTT.

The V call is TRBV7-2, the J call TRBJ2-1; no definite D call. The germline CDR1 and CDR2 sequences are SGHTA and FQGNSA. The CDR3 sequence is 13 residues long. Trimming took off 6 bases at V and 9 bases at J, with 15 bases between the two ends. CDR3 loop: CASSKPLEIEQFF. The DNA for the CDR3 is TGTGCCAGCAGTAAGCCTTTGGAGATTGAGCAGTTCTTC.

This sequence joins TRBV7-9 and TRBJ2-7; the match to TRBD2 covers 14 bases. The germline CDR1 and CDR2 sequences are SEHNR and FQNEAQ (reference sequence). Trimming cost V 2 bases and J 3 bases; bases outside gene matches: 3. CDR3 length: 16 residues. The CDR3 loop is CASSLTGTSGSYEQYF. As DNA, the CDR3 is TGTGCCAGCAGCTTAACCGGGACTAGCGGGAGCTACGAGCAGTACTTC.

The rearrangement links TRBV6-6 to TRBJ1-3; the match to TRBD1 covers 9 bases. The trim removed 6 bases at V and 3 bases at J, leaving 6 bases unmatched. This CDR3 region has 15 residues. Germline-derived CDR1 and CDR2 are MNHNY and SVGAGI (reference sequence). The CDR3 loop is CASREQGAFGNTIYF. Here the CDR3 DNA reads TGTGCCAGCAGAGAACAGGGGGCTTTTGGAAACACCATATATTTT.

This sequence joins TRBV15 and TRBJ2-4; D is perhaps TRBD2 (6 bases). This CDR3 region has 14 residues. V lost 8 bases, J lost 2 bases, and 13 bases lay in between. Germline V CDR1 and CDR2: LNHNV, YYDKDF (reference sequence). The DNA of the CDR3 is TGTGCCACCCGCGTGGGCGGGACCAAAAACATTCAGTACTTC. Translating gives CATRVGGTKNIQYF.

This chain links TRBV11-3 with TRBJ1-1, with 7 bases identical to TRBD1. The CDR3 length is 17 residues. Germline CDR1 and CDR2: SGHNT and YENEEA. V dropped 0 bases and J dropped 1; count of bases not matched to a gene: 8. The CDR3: CASSLEKLGQTNTEAFF. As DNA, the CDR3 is TGTGCCAGCAGCTTAGAGAAACTGGGACAGACGAACACTGAAGCTTTCTTT.

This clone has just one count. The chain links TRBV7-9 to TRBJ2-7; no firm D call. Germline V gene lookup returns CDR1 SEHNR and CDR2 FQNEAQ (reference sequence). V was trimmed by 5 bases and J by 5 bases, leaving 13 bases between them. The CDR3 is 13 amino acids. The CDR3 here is CASSPLLFHEQYF. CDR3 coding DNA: TGTGCCAGCAGCCCACTCCTTTTTCACGAGCAGTACTTC.

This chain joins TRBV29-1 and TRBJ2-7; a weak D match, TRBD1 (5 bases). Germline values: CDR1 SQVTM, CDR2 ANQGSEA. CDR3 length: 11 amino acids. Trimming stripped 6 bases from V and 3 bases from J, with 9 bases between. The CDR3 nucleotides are TGCAGCGTGGTGACAGTCTACGAGCAGTACTTC. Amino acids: CSVVTVYEQYF.

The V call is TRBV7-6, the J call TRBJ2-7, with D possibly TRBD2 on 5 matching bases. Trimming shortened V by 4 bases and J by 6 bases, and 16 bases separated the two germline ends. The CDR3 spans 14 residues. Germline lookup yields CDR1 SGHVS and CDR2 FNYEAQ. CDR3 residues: CASSSDGIFAEQYF. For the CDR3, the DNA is TGTGCCAGCAGCTCCGACGGGATTTTCGCCGAGCAGTACTTC.